The clone carrying this T cell receptor beta chain has a handful of counts. Its antigen is unknown. The study ran its PCR with 60 Vbeta and 13 Jbeta primers. The method was immunoSEQ multiplex PCR; TCRdb's version includes in-frame clones alone and lacks a portion of them. The sample includes some 120,000 clones, 60% to 75% seen only once; the top ten take about 6%. This sample is drawn from a study of cytomegalovirus exposure and HLA in healthy donors. The CDR3 runs 14 residues. Looked up from germline, CDR1 is SGHVS and CDR2 is FQNEAQ. The trim removed 5 bases at V and 3 bases at J, leaving 2 bases unmatched. Regarding the study as a whole: Reported findings show TCR beta sequences accurately forecast HLA-A and HLA-B alleles in most subjects.

The clonotype comes from a woman aged 45-65 years in good health and CMV-seropositive. The specimen sequenced was PBMCs. V gene TRBV7-8 combines with J gene TRBJ2-3, with 10 bases that match TRBD2. The CDR3 DNA reads as TGTGCCAGCAGCATGGGACTAGCGACAGATACGCAGTATTTT. It yields the protein CASSMGLATDTQYF.